In its sample, the clone carrying this T cell receptor (beta chain) was seen many times. Exclusion criteria comprised other autoimmune diseases, uncontrolled infections, pregnancy or lactation in patients. The authors isolated PBMCs from about 10 ml of fresh peripheral blood. This entry is derived from a study of Graves' ophthalmopathy and Graves' hyperthyroidism. Germline V gene lookup returns CDR1 SEHNR and CDR2 FQNEAQ (reference sequence). The CDR3 is made up of 13 amino acids. The germline V and J ends were trimmed by 2 bases and 4 bases, with 9 bases remaining between them. RNA transcripts yielded amplified TCR beta CDR3 regions. HTBI-primed RT-PCR formed the first round, and a multiplex PCR formed the second. A single record per CDR3 protein comes from TCRdb applying MiXCR to the multiplex PCR reads. The data contain about 210,000 distinct CDR3 sequences, 25% to 35% of them singletons.

The gene calls are TRBV7-9 and TRBJ2-7; D gene unclear. Sequenced sample: peripheral blood. This clonotype was obtained from a man between 45 and 60 years old with Graves' ophthalmopathy. CDR3: CASSLQASYEQYF. The CDR3 coding sequence is TGTGCCAGCAGCTTACAGGCCTCTTACGAGCAGTACTTC. The entire variable domain, with the rest obtained from reference TRBV7-9 and TRBJ2-7, is as follows: DTGVSQNPRHKITKRGQNVTFRCDPISEHNRLYWYRQTLGQGPEFLTYFQNEAQLEKSRLLSDRFSAERPKGSFSTLEIQRTEQGDSAMYLCASSLQASYEQYFGPGTRLTVT.